Below are 15 T cell receptor beta chains sequenced from a single sample in a study of cytomegalovirus exposure and HLA in healthy donors. TCRdb's copy holds only in-frame clones and misses some; the assay was immunoSEQ multiplex PCR. This repertoire shows approximately 140,000 clones, approximately 86% found once; its top ten account for around 10%. The sequenced material came from PBMCs. The receptors were sampled from a man in his late teens or twenties in good health and CMV-seropositive.

The V gene is TRBV11-3, the J gene TRBJ2-1; D is possibly TRBD2 (5 bases). The germline V gene has CDR1 SGHNT and CDR2 YENEEA. There are 15 residues in the CDR3. The V gene lost 3 bases and the J gene lost 5 bases, with 14 bases spanning the gap. The CDR3 DNA follows: TGTGCCAGCAGCTTCCGGGATAGAGGAAACAATGAGCAGTTCTTC. Translating it yields CASSFRDRGNNEQFF.

The chain has TRBV9 and TRBJ2-6; D is uncertain. This CDR3 spans 18 amino acids. Germline V gene data show CDR1 as SGDLS and CDR2 as YYNGEE. Trimming removed 1 base at V and 0 bases at J, with 14 bases between. For the CDR3, the DNA is TGTGCCAGCAGCGTATCGAGGTTGGAACCCTCTGGGGCCAACGTCCTGACTTTC. It translates to CASSVSRLEPSGANVLTF.

This rearrangement joins TRBV19 to TRBJ2-7; 10 bases match TRBD1. CDR1 LNHDA and CDR2 SQIVND come from the germline V gene (reference sequence). The CDR3 covers 15 residues. Trimming removed 6 bases from V and 0 bases from J; junction bases left unmatched: 5. CDR3 sequence reads: CASRKWTGGSYEQYF. DNA of the CDR3: TGTGCCAGTAGGAAATGGACAGGGGGCTCCTACGAGCAGTACTTC. The complete variable domain, with remaining parts taken from reference TRBV19 and TRBJ2-7, reads DGGITQSPKYLFRKEGQNVTLSCEQNLNHDAMYWYRQDPGQGLRLIYYSQIVNDFQKGDIAEGYSVSREKKESFPLTVTSAQKNPTAFYLCASRKWTGGSYEQYFGPGTRLTVT.

The V and J genes are TRBV10-1 and TRBJ2-2, with D possibly matching TRBD2 (6 bases). The CDR3 has 14 residues. V dropped 2 bases and J dropped 5 bases, with 9 bases sitting between them. Germline-derived CDR1 and CDR2 are WNHNN and SYGVQD (reference sequence). The CDR3 here is CASSEEEGTGELFF. CDR3 DNA sequence: TGCGCCAGCAGTGAGGAGGAGGGGACCGGGGAGCTGTTTTTT.

This clone was seen just once. The chain is built from TRBV5-1 and TRBJ2-1; possible D gene TRBD2, 5 bases. The CDR3 runs to 12 residues. Per the germline V gene, CDR1 is SGHRS and CDR2 is YFSETQ. V shed 1 base and J shed 9 bases, with 8 bases lying between them. The CDR3: CASSLSRGEQFF. CDR3 nucleotide sequence: TGCGCCAGCAGCTTGAGCCGGGGTGAGCAGTTCTTC.

CDR3 sequence reads: CASSLGTGLSYEQYF. DNA of the CDR3: TGTGCCAGCAGCTTAGGGACAGGGCTTTCCTACGAGCAGTACTTC. The V call is TRBV7-8, the J call TRBJ2-7; the match to TRBD1 covers 8 bases. V dropped 1 base and J dropped 1; count of bases not matched to a gene: 3. Germline CDR1 reads SGHVS; CDR2 reads FQNEAQ. CDR3 length: 15 residues. The full variable domain, with the rest looked up from reference TRBV7-8 and TRBJ2-7, is GAGVSQSPRYKVAKRGQDVALRCDPISGHVSLFWYQQALGQGPEFLTYFQNEAQLDKSGLPSDRFFAERPEGSVSTLKIQRTQQEDSAVYLCASSLGTGLSYEQYFGPGTRLTVT.

This chain links TRBV9 with TRBJ2-1, with TRBD2 identical over 9 bases. The CDR3 is made up of 17 amino acids. The V gene's germline CDR1 is SGDLS and CDR2 YYNGEE. J lost 3 bases, V lost 0 bases, and 7 bases had no gene match. Written as DNA, the CDR3 is TGTGCCAGCAGCGTAGCTACGGGGACTAGCATCTACAATGAGCAGTTCTTC. It specifies CASSVATGTSIYNEQFF.

The rearrangement links TRBV11-3 to TRBJ1-2, with 7 bases aligning to TRBD1. The CDR3 length is 13 residues. Germline CDR1 and CDR2: SGHNT and YENEEA. J gave up 11 bases and V 5 bases, and 11 bases lay outside the gene matches. For the CDR3, the DNA is TGTGCCAGCAGCACTAATAACAGGGGTGGTTACACCTTC. Amino acids: CASSTNNRGGYTF.

CDR3 sequence: CASSYVQREQETQYF. In nucleotides, the CDR3 is TGTGCCAGCAGTTACGTACAGCGGGAGCAAGAGACCCAGTACTTC. The rearrangement uses TRBV6-5 and TRBJ2-5, with 8 nucleotides matching TRBD2. The junction had 4 bases not matched to a gene; V was cut back by 2 bases and J by 2 bases. Germline CDR1 and CDR2: MNHEY and SVGAGI. CDR3 length: 15 amino acids.

This sequence joins TRBV2 and TRBJ1-5, with 8 bases identical to TRBD1. The CDR3 has 13 amino acids. Germline CDR1 is SNHLY and CDR2 is FYNNEI. V dropped 9 bases and J dropped 5; count of bases not matched to a gene: 6. The CDR3 loop is CASCSGGDQPQHF. In DNA, the CDR3 is TGTGCCAGTTGTTCAGGGGGCGATCAGCCCCAGCATTTT.

The V gene is TRBV2, the J gene TRBJ2-2, with D tentatively TRBD2 (5 bases). This CDR3 comprises 15 residues. The germline CDR1 and CDR2 sequences are SNHLY and FYNNEI. Trimming pared 3 bases from V and 3 bases from J, leaving 11 bases between. The CDR3 DNA is TGTGCCAGCAGTGATCAGAGGGTGGACACCGGGGAGCTGTTTTTT. Protein product: CASSDQRVDTGELFF.

The rearrangement joins TRBV6-7 to TRBJ2-2, with 9 bases fitting TRBD2. TRBV6-7 qualifies as an ORF whose function is uncertain. The CDR3 is 16 residues long. V dropped 5 bases and J dropped 4; count of bases not matched to a gene: 8. CDR3 sequence: CASSVAGDHCTGELFF. CDR3 coding DNA: TGTGCCAGCAGTGTAGCGGGAGATCATTGCACCGGGGAGCTGTTTTTT.

CDR3 sequence reads: CASSPGQNSNQPQHF. Here the CDR3 DNA reads TGTGCCAGCTCCCCGGGACAGAATAGCAATCAGCCCCAGCATTTT. The chain uses TRBV6-1 and TRBJ1-5; 7 positions match TRBD1. This CDR3 contains 15 residues. Germline trimming cut 8 bases from V and 0 bases from J; bases unmatched to any gene: 7. The V gene's germline CDR1 is MNHNS and CDR2 SASEGT.

The V call is TRBV6-5, the J call TRBJ1-3; D gene unclear. Looked up from germline, CDR1 is MNHEY and CDR2 is SVGAGI. The CDR3 spans 15 residues. V was pared by 6 bases and J by 0 bases, with 12 bases between. The CDR3 protein is CASSRTTSSGNTIYF. CDR3 DNA sequence: TGTGCCAGCAGCCGAACAACATCCTCTGGAAACACCATATATTTT.

This clone showed up just a few times. The chain joins TRBV18 to TRBJ2-2, with a tentative D call TRBD1 (5 bases). The germline V gene has CDR1 KGHSH and CDR2 LQKENI. Trimming took 3 bases from V and 4 from J, leaving 6 bases between them. The CDR3 totals 13 residues. CDR3 loop: CASSPDSTGELFF. For the CDR3, the DNA is TGTGCCAGCTCACCCGACAGCACCGGGGAGCTGTTTTTT.